This T cell receptor beta chain was retrieved from a study of CD8+ T cells in alopecia areata. Treatment given: oral pan-JAK inhibitor, 5-10 mg twice daily. Sequencing used cDNA as its template, made by extracting RNA and reverse transcribing it. Only in-frame clones appear in the TCRdb table, and some are missing; sequencing was by immunoSEQ multiplex PCR. The sample holds 150,000 or so clones, approximately 59% seen once. Trimming removed 2 bases at V and 1 base at J, with 11 bases between. The CDR3 is made up of 15 amino acids. In germline, CDR1 is LGHNA, CDR2 YNFKEQ. Sample: CD4+ T cells sorted from blood, taken at week 56, from a patient treated with tofacitinib. This chain joins TRBV4-2 and TRBJ1-2; tentatively, D is TRBD1 (6 bases). This receptor was identified in a human donor with alopecia areata. The CDR3: CASSQPRQDNYGYTF. CDR3 in DNA: TGTGCCAGCAGCCAACCGCGACAGGATAACTATGGCTACACCTTC.